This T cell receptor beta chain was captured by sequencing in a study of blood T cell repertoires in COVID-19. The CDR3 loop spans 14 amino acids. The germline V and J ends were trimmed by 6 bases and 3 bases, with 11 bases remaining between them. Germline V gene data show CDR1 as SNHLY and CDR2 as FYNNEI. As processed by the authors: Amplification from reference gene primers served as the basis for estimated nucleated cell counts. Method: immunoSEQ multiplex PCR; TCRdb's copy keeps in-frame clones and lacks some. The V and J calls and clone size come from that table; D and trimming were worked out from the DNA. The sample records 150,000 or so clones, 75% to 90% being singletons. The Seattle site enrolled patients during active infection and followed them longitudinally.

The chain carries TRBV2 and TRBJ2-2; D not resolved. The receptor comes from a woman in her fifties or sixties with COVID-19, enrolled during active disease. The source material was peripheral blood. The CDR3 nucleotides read TGTGCCAGCAGGGGCGCAGCACACACCGGGGAGCTGTTTTTT. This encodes CASRGAAHTGELFF.